The rows below give T cell receptor beta chains drawn from one sample of a study of blood T cell repertoires in COVID-19. The assay was immunoSEQ multiplex PCR, and TCRdb's table has in-frame clones only and misses some. The table lists about 77,000 clones, more than 70% of them singletons. Specimen: peripheral blood. These receptors all stem from a man aged 65 to 85 with active or convalescent COVID-19. CDR3s include the opening cysteine and the closing phenylalanine or tryptophan.

V gene	J gene	CDR3 protein
TRBV6-1	TRBJ2-5	CASSEPGQQETQYF
TRBV19	TRBJ1-5	CASGQGHQPQHF
TRBV2	TRBJ2-3	CASKVEDTQYF
TRBV6-5	TRBJ2-7	CASSPGTSVYEQYF
TRBV28	TRBJ1-4	CASSPQGREKLFF
TRBV5-1	TRBJ2-4	CASSPVRYQGIQYF
TRBV14	TRBJ1-1	CASSQLGGLNVAFF
TRBV28	TRBJ1-2	CASRAGGFYGYTF
TRBV11-2	TRBJ2-5	CASSLALTGRKETQYF
TRBV28	TRBJ2-3	CASTSSVAHTDTQYF
TRBV2	TRBJ2-7	CASSEGGQYEQYF
TRBV28	TRBJ1-4	CASSYTHRANEKLFF
TRBV6-5	TRBJ1-2	CASSFSRDSLSYTF
TRBV5-5	TRBJ2-5	CASSLRGGPETQYF
TRBV29-1	TRBJ1-1	CSVETFQGGTEAFF
TRBV5-1	TRBJ2-5	CASSLASGGEFGETQYF
TRBV3-1/TRBV3-2	TRBJ1-2	CASSNIRGFYGYTF
TRBV24-1	TRBJ1-6	CATSEPGTADNSPLHF
TRBV24-1	TRBJ2-5	CATSDRGQQETQYF
TRBV6-1	TRBJ2-1	CASSGLAGLSSYNEQFF
TRBV20-1	TRBJ1-1	CSARVSKHAFF
TRBV30	TRBJ1-5	CAWSSDRGRRQPQHF
TRBV6-6	TRBJ2-3	CASSYLAGAGTDTQYF
TRBV19	TRBJ1-6	CATRDRSYNSPLHF
TRBV30	TRBJ2-1	CAWSVRLRGHMDEQFF
TRBV9	TRBJ1-4	CASSVGGLGELGSEKLFF
TRBV29-1	TRBJ1-6	CSVELGGDTQYNSPLHF
TRBV11-2	TRBJ1-1	CASSTQDREEAFF
TRBV2	TRBJ2-5	CASSARERGTETQYF
TRBV28	TRBJ1-2	CASSSPGHRPTYGYTF
TRBV11-2	TRBJ2-7	CASSSGTGSSYEQYF
TRBV5-4	TRBJ1-2	CASSLARGQDGYTF
TRBV19	TRBJ2-3	CASSSTYRTGVGDTQYF
TRBV28	TRBJ2-5	CASSSGQGQGTQYF
TRBV9	TRBJ2-2	CASSTRTQTNTGELFF
TRBV10-1	TRBJ2-3	CASSYSTDTQYF
TRBV3-1/TRBV3-2	TRBJ2-3	CASRLGRLTDTQYF
TRBV6-5	TRBJ1-2	CASSRGQEGYTF
TRBV2	TRBJ2-3	CASSESAGGFDTQYF
TRBV3-1/TRBV3-2	TRBJ1-2	CASSQGNRGTYGYTF
TRBV5-4	TRBJ2-1	CASSPGQGSNEQFF
TRBV30	TRBJ2-1	CAWLSSGGPYNEQFF
TRBV23-1	TRBJ1-5	CASSHSSNRDRGIMGDQPQHF
TRBV25-1	TRBJ2-3	CASSPTGFLTDTQYF
TRBV5-1	TRBJ1-2	CASSLGQKYGYTF
TRBV19	TRBJ2-3	CASMGGQGSADTQYF
TRBV24-1	TRBJ2-5	CATSKGARGETQYF
TRBV10-1	TRBJ2-3	CASGLAGTNTQYF
TRBV5-5	TRBJ2-5	CASSSRRATGFETQYF
TRBV10-2	TRBJ1-5	CASSESSRYQPQHF
TRBV30	TRBJ2-1	CAWSVQGYEQFF
TRBV16	TRBJ1-3	CASSQLSAGPGNTIYF
TRBV9	TRBJ2-2	CASSVQSLVTGELFF
TRBV9	TRBJ1-6	CASSSGTGTSGSPLHF
TRBV2	TRBJ1-5	CASKGQGGNNQPQHF
TRBV6-6	TRBJ1-4	CATSQGNEKLFF
TRBV10-3	TRBJ1-1	CAISELPRGQNTEAFF